This T cell receptor beta chain was obtained from a study of CD8 T cells in ankylosing spondylitis. Overall study results and limits: Reportedly, significant enrichment of disease-linked clones occurred in matched ankylosing spondylitis synovial fluid. Ankylosing spondylitis blood appeared to carry a characteristic TCR beta motif of seven to nine highly homologous variants. Disease-linked clones displayed a CD8+ phenotype and appeared relatively rarely in peripheral blood. Previous work reported some of these motif variants in the synovial fluid and blood of reactive arthritis.

Germline V CDR1 and CDR2: DFQATT, SNEGSKA (reference sequence). This CDR3 is built from 12 residues. Germline trimming cut 4 bases from V and 7 bases from J; bases unmatched to any gene: 4. This clonotype was counted only a few times. Its antigen is not known. Molecular-barcoded quantitative 5'-RACE produced these TCR beta libraries. MiXCR was run by TCRdb on the 5' RACE reads, yielding one entry per CDR3 protein. Of 700,000 to 1,000,000 distinct CDR3 sequences in the sample, approximately 10% are singletons; the top ten hold approximately 0.51%. This chain joins TRBV20-1 and TRBJ1-5; 7 positions agree with TRBD1. This TCR derives from a male donor with ankylosing spondylitis. The sequenced sample was blood, either unsorted or a sorted T cell fraction (not recorded which). The CDR3 DNA is TGCAGTGCTAAGCTACAGGGGCAGCCCCAGCATTTT. This encodes CSAKLQGQPQHF.